This TCR beta chain was sequenced during a study of Ad26.COV2.S vaccination and SARS-CoV-2 variants. The protocol was immunoSEQ multiplex PCR, while the TCRdb copy is restricted to in-frame clones and leaves out a portion. Of about 440,000 clones listed, around 90% are singletons. The treatment is: some 20 received Ad26.COV2.S at low or high dose, single or two shots; about 5 received placebo; per-sample allocation not given. Each sample was drawn 63 days after the first injection (of vaccine or placebo). The CDR3 totals 16 residues. V gave up 2 bases and J gave up 1 base; unmatched junction bases: 5. Germline CDR1 MDHEN, CDR2 SYDVKM. As concerns this clone: The antigen remains unidentified.

Study findings and constraints: A substantial breadth of spike-specific CD8+ and CD4+ T cell responses after vaccination has been reported.

This sequence was found in a person aged 18-60 years who received the Ad26.COV2.S COVID-19 vaccine or a placebo. The sequencing used peripheral blood, collected in a trial of Ad26.COV2.S vaccine versus placebo. The genes are TRBV28 and TRBJ1-1; 9 bases match TRBD1. The CDR3 is CASSLLMGQGNTEAFF. The DNA for the CDR3 is TGTGCCAGCAGTTTACTGATGGGACAGGGGAACACTGAAGCTTTCTTT.